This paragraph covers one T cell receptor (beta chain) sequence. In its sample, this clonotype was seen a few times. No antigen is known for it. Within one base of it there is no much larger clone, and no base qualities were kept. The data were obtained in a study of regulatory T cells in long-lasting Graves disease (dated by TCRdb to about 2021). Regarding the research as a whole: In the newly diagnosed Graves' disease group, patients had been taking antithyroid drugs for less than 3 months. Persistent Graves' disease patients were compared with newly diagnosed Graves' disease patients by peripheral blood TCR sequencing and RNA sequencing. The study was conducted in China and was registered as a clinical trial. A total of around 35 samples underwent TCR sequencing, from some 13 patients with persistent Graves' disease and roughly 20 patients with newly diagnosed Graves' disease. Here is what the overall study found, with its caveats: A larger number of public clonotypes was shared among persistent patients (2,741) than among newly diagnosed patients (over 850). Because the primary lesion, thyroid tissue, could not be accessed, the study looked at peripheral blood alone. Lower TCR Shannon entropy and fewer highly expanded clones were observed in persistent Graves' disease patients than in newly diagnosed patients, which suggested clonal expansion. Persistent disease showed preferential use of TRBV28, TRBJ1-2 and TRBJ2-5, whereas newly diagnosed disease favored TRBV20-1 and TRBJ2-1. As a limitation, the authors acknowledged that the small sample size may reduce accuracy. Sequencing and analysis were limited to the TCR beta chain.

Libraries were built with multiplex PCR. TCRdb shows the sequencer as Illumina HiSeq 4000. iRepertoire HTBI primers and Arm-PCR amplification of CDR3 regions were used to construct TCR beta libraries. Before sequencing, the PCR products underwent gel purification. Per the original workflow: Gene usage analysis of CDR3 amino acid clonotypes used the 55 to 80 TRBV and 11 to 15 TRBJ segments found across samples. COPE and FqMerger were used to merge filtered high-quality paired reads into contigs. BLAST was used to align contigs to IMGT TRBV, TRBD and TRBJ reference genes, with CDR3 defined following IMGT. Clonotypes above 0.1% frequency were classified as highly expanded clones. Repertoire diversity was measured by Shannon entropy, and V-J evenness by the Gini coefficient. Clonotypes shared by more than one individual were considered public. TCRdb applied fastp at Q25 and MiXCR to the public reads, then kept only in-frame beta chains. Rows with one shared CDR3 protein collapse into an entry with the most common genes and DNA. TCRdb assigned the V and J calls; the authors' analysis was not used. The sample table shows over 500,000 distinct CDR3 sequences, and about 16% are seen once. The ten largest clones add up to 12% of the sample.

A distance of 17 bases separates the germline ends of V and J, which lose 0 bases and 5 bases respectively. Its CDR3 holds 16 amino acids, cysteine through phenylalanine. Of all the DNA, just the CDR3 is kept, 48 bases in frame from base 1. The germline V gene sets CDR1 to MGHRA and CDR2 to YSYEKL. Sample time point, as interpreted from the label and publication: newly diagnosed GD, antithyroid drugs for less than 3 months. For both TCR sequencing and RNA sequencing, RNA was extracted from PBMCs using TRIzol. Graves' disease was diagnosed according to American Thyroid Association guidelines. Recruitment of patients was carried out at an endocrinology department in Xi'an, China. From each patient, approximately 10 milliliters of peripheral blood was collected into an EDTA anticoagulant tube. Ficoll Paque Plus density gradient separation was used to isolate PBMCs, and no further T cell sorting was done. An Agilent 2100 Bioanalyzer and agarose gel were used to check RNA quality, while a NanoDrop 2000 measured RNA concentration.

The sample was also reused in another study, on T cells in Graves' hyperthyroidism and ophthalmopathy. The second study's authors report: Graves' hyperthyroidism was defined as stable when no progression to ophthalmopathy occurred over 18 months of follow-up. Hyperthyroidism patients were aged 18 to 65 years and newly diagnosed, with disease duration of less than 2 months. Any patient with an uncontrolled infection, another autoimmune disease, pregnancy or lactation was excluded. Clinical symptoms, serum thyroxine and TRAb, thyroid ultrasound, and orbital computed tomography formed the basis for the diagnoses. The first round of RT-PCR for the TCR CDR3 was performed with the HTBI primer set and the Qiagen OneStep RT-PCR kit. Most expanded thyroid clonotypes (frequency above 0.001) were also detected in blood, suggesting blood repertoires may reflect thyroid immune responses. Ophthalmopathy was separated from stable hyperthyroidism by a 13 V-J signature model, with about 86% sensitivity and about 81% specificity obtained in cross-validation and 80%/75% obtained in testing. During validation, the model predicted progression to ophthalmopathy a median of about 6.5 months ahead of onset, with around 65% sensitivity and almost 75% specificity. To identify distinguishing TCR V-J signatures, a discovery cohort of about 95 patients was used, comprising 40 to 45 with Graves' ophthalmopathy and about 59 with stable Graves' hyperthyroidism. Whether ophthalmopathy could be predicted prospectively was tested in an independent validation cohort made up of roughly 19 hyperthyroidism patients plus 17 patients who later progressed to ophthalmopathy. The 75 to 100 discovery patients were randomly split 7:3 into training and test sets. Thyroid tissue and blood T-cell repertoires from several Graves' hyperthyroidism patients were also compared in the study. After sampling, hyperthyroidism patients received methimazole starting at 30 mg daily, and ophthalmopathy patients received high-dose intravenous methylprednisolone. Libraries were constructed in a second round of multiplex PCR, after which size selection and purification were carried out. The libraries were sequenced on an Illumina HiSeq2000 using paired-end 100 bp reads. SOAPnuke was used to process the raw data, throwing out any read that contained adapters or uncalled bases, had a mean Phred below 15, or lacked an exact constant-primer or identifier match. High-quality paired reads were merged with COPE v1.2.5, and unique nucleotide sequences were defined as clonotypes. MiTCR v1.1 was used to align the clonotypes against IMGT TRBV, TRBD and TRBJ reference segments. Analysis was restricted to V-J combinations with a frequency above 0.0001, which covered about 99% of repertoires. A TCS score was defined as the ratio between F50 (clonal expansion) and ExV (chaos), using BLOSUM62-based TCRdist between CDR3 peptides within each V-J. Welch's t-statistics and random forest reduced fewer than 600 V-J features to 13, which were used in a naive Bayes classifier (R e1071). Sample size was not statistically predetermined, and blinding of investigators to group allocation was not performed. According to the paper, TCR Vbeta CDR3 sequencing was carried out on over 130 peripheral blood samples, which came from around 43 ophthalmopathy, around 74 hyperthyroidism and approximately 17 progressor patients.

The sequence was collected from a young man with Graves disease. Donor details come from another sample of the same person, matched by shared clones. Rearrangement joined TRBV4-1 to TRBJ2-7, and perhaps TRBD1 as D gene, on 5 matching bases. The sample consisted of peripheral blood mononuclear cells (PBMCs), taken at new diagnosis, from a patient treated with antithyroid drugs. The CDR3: CASSQDPRAGSHEQYF. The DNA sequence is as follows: TGCGCCAGCAGCCAAGATCCCAGGGCAGGGTCCCACGAGCAGTACTTC.